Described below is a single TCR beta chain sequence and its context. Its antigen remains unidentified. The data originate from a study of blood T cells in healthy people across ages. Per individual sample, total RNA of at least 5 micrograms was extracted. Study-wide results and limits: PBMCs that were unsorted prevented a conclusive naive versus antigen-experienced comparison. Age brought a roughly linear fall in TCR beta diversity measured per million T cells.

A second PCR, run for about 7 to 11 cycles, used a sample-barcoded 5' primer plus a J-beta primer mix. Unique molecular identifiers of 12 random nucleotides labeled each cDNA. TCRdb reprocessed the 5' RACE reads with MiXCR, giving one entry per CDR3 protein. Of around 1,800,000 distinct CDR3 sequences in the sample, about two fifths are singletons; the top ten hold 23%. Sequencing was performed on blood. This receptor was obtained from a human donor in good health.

DNA of the CDR3: TGTGCCAGCAGCTATAGGACAGGGCAAATTTTCGAGCAGTACTTC. Amino acid sequence: CASSYRTGQIFEQYF. The V and J genes are TRBV7-6 and TRBJ2-7, with 8 positions matching TRBD1. CDR3 length: 15 residues. Losses at the gene ends were 4 bases for V and 6 bases for J; bases not matched to a gene: 11. Germline loops: CDR1 SGHVS, CDR2 FNYEAQ.